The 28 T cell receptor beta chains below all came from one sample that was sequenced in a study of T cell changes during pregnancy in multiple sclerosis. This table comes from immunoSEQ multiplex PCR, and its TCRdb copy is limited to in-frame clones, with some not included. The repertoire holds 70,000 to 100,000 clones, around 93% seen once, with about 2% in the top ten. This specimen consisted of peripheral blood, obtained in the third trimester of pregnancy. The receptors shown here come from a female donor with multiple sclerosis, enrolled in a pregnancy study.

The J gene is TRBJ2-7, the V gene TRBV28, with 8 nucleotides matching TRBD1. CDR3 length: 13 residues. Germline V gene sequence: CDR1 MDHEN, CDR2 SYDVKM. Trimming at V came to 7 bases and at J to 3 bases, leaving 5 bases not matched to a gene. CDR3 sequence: CASKVTGGYEQYF. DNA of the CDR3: TGTGCCAGCAAAGTCACAGGGGGCTACGAGCAGTACTTC.

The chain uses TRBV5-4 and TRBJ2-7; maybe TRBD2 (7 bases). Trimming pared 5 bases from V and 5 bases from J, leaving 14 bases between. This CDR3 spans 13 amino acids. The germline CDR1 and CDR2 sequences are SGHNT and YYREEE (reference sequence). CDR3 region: CASRYGGRDEQYF. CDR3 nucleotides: TGTGCCAGCAGATACGGGGGGCGGGACGAGCAGTACTTC.

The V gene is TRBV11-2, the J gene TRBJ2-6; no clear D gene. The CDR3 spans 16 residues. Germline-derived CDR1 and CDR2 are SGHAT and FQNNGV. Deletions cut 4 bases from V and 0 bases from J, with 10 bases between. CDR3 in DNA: TGTGCCAGCAGCTCCCACAGCACCTCTGGGGCCAACGTCCTGACTTTC. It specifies CASSSHSTSGANVLTF.

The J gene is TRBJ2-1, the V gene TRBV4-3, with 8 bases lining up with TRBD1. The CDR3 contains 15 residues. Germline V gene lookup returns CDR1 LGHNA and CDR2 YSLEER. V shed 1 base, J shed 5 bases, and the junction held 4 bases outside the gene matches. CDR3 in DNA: TGCGCCAGCAGCCAAGGTGGGACAGGTCACAATGAGCAGTTCTTC. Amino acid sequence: CASSQGGTGHNEQFF.

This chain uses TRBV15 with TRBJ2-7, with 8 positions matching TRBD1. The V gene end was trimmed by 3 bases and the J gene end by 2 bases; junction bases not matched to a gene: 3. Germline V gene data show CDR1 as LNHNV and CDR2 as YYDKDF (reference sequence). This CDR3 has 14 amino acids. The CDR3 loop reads CATSSPGQAYEQYF. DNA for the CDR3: TGTGCCACCAGCAGCCCGGGACAGGCCTACGAGCAGTACTTC. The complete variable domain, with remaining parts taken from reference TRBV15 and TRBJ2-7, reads DAMVIQNPRYQVTQFGKPVTLSCSQTLNHNVMYWYQQKSSQAPKLLFHYYDKDFNNEADTPDNFQSRRPNTSFCFLDIRSPGLGDTAMYLCATSSPGQAYEQYFGPGTRLTVT.

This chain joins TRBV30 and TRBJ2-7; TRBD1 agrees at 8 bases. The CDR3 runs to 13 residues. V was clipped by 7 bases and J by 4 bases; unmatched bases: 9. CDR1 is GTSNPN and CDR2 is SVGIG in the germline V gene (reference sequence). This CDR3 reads CAYDRGRLYEQYF. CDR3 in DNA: TGTGCCTACGACAGGGGAAGGCTTTACGAGCAGTACTTC.

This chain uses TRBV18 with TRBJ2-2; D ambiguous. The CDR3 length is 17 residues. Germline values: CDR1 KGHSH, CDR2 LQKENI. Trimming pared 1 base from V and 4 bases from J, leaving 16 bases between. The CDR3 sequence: CASSPLPAGPRTGELFF. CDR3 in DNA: TGTGCCAGCTCACCACTCCCGGCAGGTCCCCGCACCGGGGAGCTGTTTTTT.

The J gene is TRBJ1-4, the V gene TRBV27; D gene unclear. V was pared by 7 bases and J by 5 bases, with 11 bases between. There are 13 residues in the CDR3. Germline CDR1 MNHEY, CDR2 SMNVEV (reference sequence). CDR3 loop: CASTSLANEKLFF. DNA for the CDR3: TGTGCCAGCACTTCCCTTGCGAATGAAAAACTGTTTTTT. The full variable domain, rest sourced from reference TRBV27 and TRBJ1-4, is EAQVTQNPRYLITVTGKKLTVTCSQNMNHEYMSWYRQDPGLGLRQIYYSMNVEVTDKGDVPEGYKVSRKEKRNFPLILESPSPNQTSLYFCASTSLANEKLFFGSGTQLSVL.

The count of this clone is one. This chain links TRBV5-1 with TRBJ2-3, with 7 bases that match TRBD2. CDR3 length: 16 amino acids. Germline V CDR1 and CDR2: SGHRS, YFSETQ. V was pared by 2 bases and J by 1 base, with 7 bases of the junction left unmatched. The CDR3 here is CASSLFAGVGTDTQYF. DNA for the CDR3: TGCGCCAGCAGCTTATTTGCGGGAGTGGGCACAGATACGCAGTATTTT.

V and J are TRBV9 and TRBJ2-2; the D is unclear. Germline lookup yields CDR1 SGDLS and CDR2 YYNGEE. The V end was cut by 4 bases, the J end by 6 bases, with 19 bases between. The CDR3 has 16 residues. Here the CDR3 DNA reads TGTGCCAGCAGCCTCCAAAATGGGCAGCTCTCCGGGGAGCTGTTTTTT. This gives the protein CASSLQNGQLSGELFF.

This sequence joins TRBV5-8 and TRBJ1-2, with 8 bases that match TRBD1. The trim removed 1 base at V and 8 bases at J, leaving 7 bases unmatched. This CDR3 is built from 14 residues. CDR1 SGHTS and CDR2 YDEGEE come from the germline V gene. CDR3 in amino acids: CASSLRTGLRGYTF. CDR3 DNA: TGTGCCAGCAGCTTGAGGACAGGGTTGAGGGGCTACACCTTC.

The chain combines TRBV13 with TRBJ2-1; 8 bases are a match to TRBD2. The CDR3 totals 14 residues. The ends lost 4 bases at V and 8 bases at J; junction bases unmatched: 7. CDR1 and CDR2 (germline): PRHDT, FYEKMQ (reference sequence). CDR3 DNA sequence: TGTGCCAGCAGCTCTTCTGGGACTAGTCATGAGCAGTTCTTC. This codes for CASSSSGTSHEQFF.

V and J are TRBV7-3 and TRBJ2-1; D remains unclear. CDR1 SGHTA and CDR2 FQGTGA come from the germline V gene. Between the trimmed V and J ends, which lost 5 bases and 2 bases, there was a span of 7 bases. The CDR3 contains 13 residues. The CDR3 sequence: CASSPTAYNEQFF. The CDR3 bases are TGTGCCAGCAGCCCTACGGCCTACAATGAGCAGTTCTTC.

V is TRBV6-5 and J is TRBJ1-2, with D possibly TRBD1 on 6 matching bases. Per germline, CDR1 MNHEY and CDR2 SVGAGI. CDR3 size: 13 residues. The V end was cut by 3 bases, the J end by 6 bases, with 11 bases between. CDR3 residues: CASSYLRTDGYTF. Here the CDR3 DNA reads TGTGCCAGCAGTTATCTAAGGACAGATGGCTACACCTTC.

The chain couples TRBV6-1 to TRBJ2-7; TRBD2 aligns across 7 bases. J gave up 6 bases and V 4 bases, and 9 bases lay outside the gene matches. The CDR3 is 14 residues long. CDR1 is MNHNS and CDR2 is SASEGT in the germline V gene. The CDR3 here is CASSVMAGVGEQYF. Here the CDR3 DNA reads TGTGCCAGCAGTGTGATGGCGGGAGTTGGCGAGCAGTACTTC.

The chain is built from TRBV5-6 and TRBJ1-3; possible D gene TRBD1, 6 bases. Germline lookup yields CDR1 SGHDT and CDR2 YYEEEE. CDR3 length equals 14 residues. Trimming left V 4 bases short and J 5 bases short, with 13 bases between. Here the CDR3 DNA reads TGTGCCAGCAGCGGTCCCAGGGGAAGAAACACCATATATTTT. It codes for CASSGPRGRNTIYF.

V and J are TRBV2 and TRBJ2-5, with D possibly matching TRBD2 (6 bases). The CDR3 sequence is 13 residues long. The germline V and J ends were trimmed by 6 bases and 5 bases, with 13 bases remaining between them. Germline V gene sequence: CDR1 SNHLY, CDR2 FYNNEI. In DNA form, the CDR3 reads TGTGCCAGCAGCTCGGGACTCGGGGAGACCCAGTACTTC. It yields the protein CASSSGLGETQYF.

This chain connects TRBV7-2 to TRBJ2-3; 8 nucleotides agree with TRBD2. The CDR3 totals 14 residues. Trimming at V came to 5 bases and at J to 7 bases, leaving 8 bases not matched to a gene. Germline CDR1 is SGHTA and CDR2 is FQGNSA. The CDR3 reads CASSQREGRYTQYF. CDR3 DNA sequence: TGTGCCAGCAGCCAACGGGAGGGCCGATATACGCAGTATTTT.

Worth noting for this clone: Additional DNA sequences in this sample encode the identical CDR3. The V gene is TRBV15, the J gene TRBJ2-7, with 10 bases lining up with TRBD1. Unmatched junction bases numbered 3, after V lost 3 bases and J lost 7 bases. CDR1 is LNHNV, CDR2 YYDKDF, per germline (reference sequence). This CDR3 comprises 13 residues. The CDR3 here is CATSRDRGFEQYF. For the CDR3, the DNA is TGTGCCACCAGCAGGGACAGGGGGTTTGAGCAGTACTTC.

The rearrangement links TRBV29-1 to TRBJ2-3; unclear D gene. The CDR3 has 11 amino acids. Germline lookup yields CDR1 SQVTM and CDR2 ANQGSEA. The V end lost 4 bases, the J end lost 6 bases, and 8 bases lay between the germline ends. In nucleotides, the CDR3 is TGCAGCGTTGTCCCAGTGGATACGCAGTATTTT. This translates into CSVVPVDTQYF.

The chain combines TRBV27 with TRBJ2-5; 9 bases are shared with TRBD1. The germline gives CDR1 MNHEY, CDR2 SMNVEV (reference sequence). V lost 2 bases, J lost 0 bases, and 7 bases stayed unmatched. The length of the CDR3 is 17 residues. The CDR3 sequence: CASSLQGRQGDQETQYF. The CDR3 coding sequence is TGTGCCAGCAGTTTACAGGGCCGACAGGGGGACCAAGAGACCCAGTACTTC.

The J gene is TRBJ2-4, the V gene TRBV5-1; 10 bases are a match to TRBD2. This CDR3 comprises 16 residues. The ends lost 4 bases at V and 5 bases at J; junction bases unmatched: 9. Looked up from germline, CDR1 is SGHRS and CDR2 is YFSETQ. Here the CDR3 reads CASSATGTSAQNIQYF. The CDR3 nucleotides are TGCGCCAGCAGCGCAACCGGGACTAGCGCCCAAAACATTCAGTACTTC.

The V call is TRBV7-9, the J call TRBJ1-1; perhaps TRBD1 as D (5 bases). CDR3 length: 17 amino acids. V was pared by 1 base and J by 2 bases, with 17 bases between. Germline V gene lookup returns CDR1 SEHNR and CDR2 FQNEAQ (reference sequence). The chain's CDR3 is CASSLGLLGAANTEAFF. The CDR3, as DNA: TGTGCCAGCAGCTTAGGGCTCTTAGGGGCGGCAAACACTGAAGCTTTCTTT.

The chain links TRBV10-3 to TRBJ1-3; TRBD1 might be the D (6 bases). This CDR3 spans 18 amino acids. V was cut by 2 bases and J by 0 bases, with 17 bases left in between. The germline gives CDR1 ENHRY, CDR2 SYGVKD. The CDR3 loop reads CAISEVGRWDNSGNTIYF. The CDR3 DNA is TGTGCCATCAGTGAGGTGGGCCGGTGGGACAACTCTGGAAACACCATATATTTT.

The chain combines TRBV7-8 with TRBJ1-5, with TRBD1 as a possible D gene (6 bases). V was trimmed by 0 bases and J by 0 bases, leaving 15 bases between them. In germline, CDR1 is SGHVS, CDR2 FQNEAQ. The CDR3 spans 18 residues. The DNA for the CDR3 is TGTGCCAGCAGCTTAGCGTTCAACGGGGGGCGTAGCAATCAGCCCCAGCATTTT. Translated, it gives CASSLAFNGGRSNQPQHF.

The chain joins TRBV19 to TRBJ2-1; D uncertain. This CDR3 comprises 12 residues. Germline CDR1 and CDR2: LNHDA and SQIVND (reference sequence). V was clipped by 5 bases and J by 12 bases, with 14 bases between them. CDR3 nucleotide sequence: TGTGCCAGTAGTTCCCTCACAGTTGGGCAGTTCTTC. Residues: CASSSLTVGQFF.

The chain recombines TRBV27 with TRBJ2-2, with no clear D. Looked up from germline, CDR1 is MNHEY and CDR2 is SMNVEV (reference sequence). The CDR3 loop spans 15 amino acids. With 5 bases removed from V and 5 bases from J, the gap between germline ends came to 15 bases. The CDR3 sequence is CASSITGGYTGELFF. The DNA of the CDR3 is TGTGCCAGCAGTATTACTGGCGGCTATACCGGGGAGCTGTTTTTT.

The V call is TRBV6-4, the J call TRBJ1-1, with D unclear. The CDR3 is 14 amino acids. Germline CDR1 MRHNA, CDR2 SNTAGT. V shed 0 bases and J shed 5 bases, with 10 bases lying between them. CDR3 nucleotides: TGTGCCAGCAGTGACTCGAGCCGAGGGACTGAAGCTTTCTTT. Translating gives CASSDSSRGTEAFF.